The text below deals with one TCR beta chain. Its antigen is not known. These data are taken from a study of cytomegalovirus exposure and HLA in healthy donors. PCR used 60 Vbeta primers and 13 Jbeta primers. The method was immunoSEQ multiplex PCR; TCRdb's version includes in-frame clones alone and lacks a portion of them. The repertoire holds some 130,000 clones, with over 50% as singletons. Overall study results and limits: TCR beta chain V- and J-gene trimming was linked, in a later analysis, to a missense variant in DCLRE1C.

The CDR3 loop spans 13 amino acids. V lost 5 bases, J lost 5 bases, and 12 bases lay in between. The germline V gene encodes CDR1 LNHDA and CDR2 SQIVND (reference sequence). Sequenced sample: PBMCs. This chain links TRBV19 with TRBJ1-1; D is unresolved. This sequence was found in a human donor in good health. In DNA, the CDR3 is TGTGCCAGTAGTCCGAAGACGGGAACTGAAGCTTTCTTT. Protein: CASSPKTGTEAFF.